A selection of T cell receptor beta chains follows, all from one sample in a study of T cell repertoires in cytomegalovirus infection. TCRdb processed the reads anew with MiXCR; each CDR3 protein has one entry. The profile covers about 460,000 distinct CDR3 sequences, with roughly 12% appearing a single time and about a tenth taken by the ten largest. Sequencing used PBMCs. The source is a human donor in good health (CMV status not recorded). Some clones in this sample may be carry-over from other donors' samples. The CDR3 runs from the conserved cysteine through the conserved F or W. Each record gives: V gene, J gene, CDR3 protein.

TRBV12-3/TRBV12-4	TRBJ2-4	CASSLGPSIKNIQYF
TRBV27	TRBJ2-5	CASGGTGAWLRQETQYF
TRBV6-5	TRBJ2-7	CASSYSFRGGNYEQYF
TRBV5-1	TRBJ1-2	CASSSSLTVSGYTF
TRBV7-2	TRBJ2-2	CASSLAWVAGELFF
TRBV7-9	TRBJ2-1	CASSLGRKGESYNEQFF
TRBV7-8	TRBJ2-7	CASSLTGILAGEQYF
TRBV20-1	TRBJ1-6	CSAYRDGGNSPLHF
TRBV10-3	TRBJ2-2	CAISGGGNTGELFF
TRBV29-1	TRBJ2-5	CSARRRDRGETQYF
TRBV11-1	TRBJ2-1	CASTPEGASSYNEQFF
TRBV28	TRBJ2-7	CASSLPRDITYEQYF
TRBV28	TRBJ2-7	CASKGPGISPYEQYF
TRBV5-1	TRBJ2-2	CASSLGAVNTGELFF
TRBV29-1	TRBJ1-2	CSVGDSFYGYTF
TRBV2	TRBJ2-7	CASSDRGFEQYF
TRBV18	TRBJ2-6	CASSPGNSGANVLTF
TRBV7-6	TRBJ2-2	CASSPTQGRAGTGELFF
TRBV20-1	TRBJ2-3	CSASLPLGLHTDTQYF
TRBV28	TRBJ2-1	CASSFLAGYNEQFF
TRBV7-9	TRBJ2-7	CASVGLAGREQYF
TRBV7-2	TRBJ1-1	CASSLELGGTFF
TRBV28	TRBJ2-7	CASSLTSGGWRVQYF
TRBV28	TRBJ2-1	CASSLWEGSSYNEQFF
TRBV7-2	TRBJ2-5	CASRRGFQETQYF
TRBV12-3/TRBV12-4	TRBJ2-7	CASRSTGTGFYEQYF
TRBV11-1	TRBJ2-5	CASSPSRRRQETQYF
TRBV28	TRBJ2-1	CASSLLAAEQFF
TRBV5-6	TRBJ1-6	CASSLLRGRTTLPSPLHF
TRBV5-1	TRBJ2-2	CASSLPREETGELFF
TRBV11-2	TRBJ2-5	CASSSEEGGGPQETQYF
TRBV5-1	TRBJ2-1	CASSLARQGAGEQFF
TRBV20-1	TRBJ2-2	CSARRQNTGELFF
TRBV4-2	TRBJ2-7	CASSRGTGTSYEQYF
TRBV19	TRBJ2-7	CASSIGRGYEQYF
TRBV28	TRBJ2-7	CASSFGFTYEQYF
TRBV15	TRBJ1-4	CATSRGEKLFF
TRBV5-4	TRBJ2-5	CASSVAGGQETQYF
TRBV10-3	TRBJ1-2	CAIRELGDYGYTF
TRBV6-4	TRBJ2-2	CASSDVTGGELFF
TRBV12-3/TRBV12-4	TRBJ2-3	CASSPFVSTDTQYF
TRBV29-1	TRBJ1-4	CSVAKGSGRLFF
TRBV29-1	TRBJ2-1	CSVEMRRAYNEQFF
TRBV3-1	TRBJ1-5	CASSQRQGAGSGPQHF
TRBV4-1	TRBJ1-1	CASSQADRADTEAFF
TRBV12-5	TRBJ2-6	CASGWIGGASSGANVLTF
TRBV12-3/TRBV12-4	TRBJ1-1	CASSPPTGVNTEAFF
TRBV29-1	TRBJ1-1	CSVVRFDRENTEAFF
TRBV11-2	TRBJ2-5	CASSRTSGGAIETQYF
TRBV11-2	TRBJ1-1	CASSSDRENTEAFF
TRBV4-2	TRBJ1-4	CASSPGTSGKLFF
TRBV6-1	TRBJ1-2	CASSDSWTGGYTF